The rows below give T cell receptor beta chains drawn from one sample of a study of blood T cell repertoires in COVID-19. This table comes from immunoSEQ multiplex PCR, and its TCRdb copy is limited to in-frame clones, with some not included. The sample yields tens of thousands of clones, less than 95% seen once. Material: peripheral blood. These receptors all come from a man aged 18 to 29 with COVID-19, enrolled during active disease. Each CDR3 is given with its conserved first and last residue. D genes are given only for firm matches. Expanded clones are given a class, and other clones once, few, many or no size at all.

CDR3: CASSKWTGREVNTEAFF
DNA: TGTGCCAGCAGTAAATGGACAGGGCGGGAAGTGAACACTGAAGCTTTCTTT
J: TRBJ1-1
length: 17
size: few
D: TRBD1
V: TRBV28

CDR3: CASSLAGGGTEAFF
DNA: TGTGCCAGCAGCTTGGCCGGGGGAGGGACTGAAGCTTTCTTT
J: TRBJ1-1
length: 14
size: NA
D: NA
V: TRBV5-6

CDR3: CASSDRLDTYNEQFF
DNA: TGTGCCAGCAGCGACCGACTAGATACCTACAATGAGCAGTTCTTC
J: TRBJ2-1
length: 15
size: NA
D: NA
V: TRBV27

CDR3: CASSEAGTRNEQYF
DNA: TGTGCCAGCAGTGAAGCCGGGACAAGGAACGAGCAGTACTTC
J: TRBJ2-7
length: 14
size: NA
D: NA
V: TRBV6-1

CDR3: CASSYPGGLPTGELFF
DNA: TGTGCCAGCAGTTACCCAGGGGGCTTGCCCACCGGGGAGCTGTTTTTT
J: TRBJ2-2
length: 16
size: NA
D: TRBD1
V: TRBV6-5

CDR3: CASRDLGQGALYF
DNA: TGTGCCAGCAGGGACCTCGGACAGGGGGCCCTGTACTTC
J: TRBJ2-7
length: 13
size: NA
D: TRBD1
V: TRBV6-5

CDR3: CASSRGTGGTNSPLHF
DNA: TGTGCCAGCAGCCGAGGGACAGGGGGGACTAATTCACCCCTCCACTTT
J: TRBJ1-6
length: 16
size: NA
D: TRBD1
V: TRBV6-6

CDR3: CASSIISAGSGYTF
DNA: TGTGCCAGTAGTATAATTTCGGCAGGCTCTGGCTACACCTTC
J: TRBJ1-2
length: 14
size: NA
D: NA
V: TRBV19

CDR3: CASSLAPLGTSGRAYEQYF
DNA: TGTGCCAGCAGCTTAGCGCCCTTGGGGACTAGCGGGAGGGCCTACGAGCAGTACTTC
J: TRBJ2-7
length: 19
size: once
D: TRBD2
V: TRBV7-2

CDR3: CASSADRGDHKNIQYF
DNA: TGTGCCAGCAGCGCCGACAGGGGCGATCACAAAAACATTCAGTACTTC
J: TRBJ2-4
length: 16
size: NA
D: TRBD1
V: TRBV7-8

CDR3: CASSYSRTGASGANVLTF
DNA: TGTGCCAGCAGTTACTCCCGGACAGGAGCTTCAGGGGCCAACGTCCTGACTTTC
J: TRBJ2-6
length: 18
size: NA
D: TRBD1
V: TRBV6-2/TRBV6-3

CDR3: CASSFASGLGQPQHF
DNA: TGTGCCAGCAGTTTCGCATCGGGTCTCGGTCAGCCCCAGCATTTT
J: TRBJ1-5
length: 15
size: NA
D: NA
V: TRBV28

CDR3: CATSRSFSSYEQYF
DNA: TGTGCCACCAGCAGATCCTTCAGCTCCTACGAGCAGTACTTC
J: TRBJ2-7
length: 14
size: NA
D: NA
V: TRBV15

CDR3: CASSQEGQGVPETQYF
DNA: TGTGCCAGCAGCCAAGAGGGACAGGGGGTACCAGAGACCCAGTACTTC
J: TRBJ2-5
length: 16
size: few
D: TRBD1
V: TRBV3-1/TRBV3-2

CDR3: CASSPLGRSYNSPLHF
DNA: TGTGCCAGCAGCCCCCTTGGGCGCTCCTATAATTCACCCCTCCACTTT
J: TRBJ1-6
length: 16
size: once
D: NA
V: TRBV7-3

CDR3: CASSLLGQGSGDTQYF
DNA: TGTGCCAGCAGTTTATTGGGGCAGGGGTCGGGAGATACGCAGTATTTT
J: TRBJ2-3
length: 16
size: NA
D: NA
V: TRBV27

CDR3: CASSPSNEQFF
DNA: TGTGCCAGCAGTCCCTCCAATGAGCAGTTCTTC
J: TRBJ2-1
length: 11
size: NA
D: NA
V: TRBV7-9

CDR3: CASRTALAGDHEQFF
DNA: TGTGCCAGCCGAACCGCGCTAGCGGGTGATCATGAGCAGTTCTTC
J: TRBJ2-1
length: 15
size: NA
D: TRBD2
V: TRBV28

CDR3: CASSLGIGTVGEQYF
DNA: TGTGCCAGCAGCTTAGGGATAGGGACAGTGGGCGAGCAGTACTTC
J: TRBJ2-7
length: 15
size: NA
D: TRBD1
V: TRBV7-9

CDR3: CASSETGGLGGELFF
DNA: TGTGCCAGCAGTGAGACAGGGGGCTTGGGCGGGGAGCTGTTTTTT
J: TRBJ2-2
length: 15
size: NA
D: TRBD1
V: TRBV27

CDR3: CASSLTGVNTGELFF
DNA: TGTGCCAGCAGCTTAACAGGAGTGAACACCGGGGAGCTGTTTTTT
J: TRBJ2-2
length: 15
size: once
D: NA
V: TRBV7-3

CDR3: CSAGTWSSYEQYF
DNA: TGCAGCGCCGGGACTTGGAGCTCCTACGAGCAGTACTTC
J: TRBJ2-7
length: 13
size: NA
D: NA
V: TRBV29-1

CDR3: CASSLVQNVETQYF
DNA: TGTGCCAGCAGTTTAGTACAGAATGTGGAGACCCAGTACTTC
J: TRBJ2-5
length: 14
size: NA
D: NA
V: TRBV28

CDR3: CASSLTGGGKNIQYF
DNA: TGTGCCAGCAGCTTAACGGGAGGAGGCAAAAACATTCAGTACTTC
J: TRBJ2-4
length: 15
size: NA
D: TRBD2
V: TRBV7-9

CDR3: CASSSLDRAGNTIYF
DNA: TGTGCCAGCAGCTCCCTAGACAGGGCTGGAAACACCATATATTTT
J: TRBJ1-3
length: 15
size: NA
D: TRBD1
V: TRBV11-2

CDR3: CSASAGLTGELFF
DNA: TGCAGTGCTAGTGCAGGGTTAACCGGGGAGCTGTTTTTT
J: TRBJ2-2
length: 13
size: NA
D: NA
V: TRBV20-1

CDR3: CASSVGQGESNYGYTF
DNA: TGTGCCAGCAGCGTGGGACAGGGGGAATCTAACTATGGCTACACCTTC
J: TRBJ1-2
length: 16
size: few
D: TRBD1
V: TRBV9

CDR3: CASSQGPGLTDTQYF
DNA: TGCGCCAGCAGCCAGGGCCCGGGACTTACAGATACGCAGTATTTT
J: TRBJ2-3
length: 15
size: NA
D: NA
V: TRBV4-3

CDR3: CASCRGAYNEQFF
DNA: TGTGCCAGCTGCCGGGGAGCTTACAATGAGCAGTTCTTC
J: TRBJ2-1
length: 13
size: few
D: NA
V: TRBV28